Following are 2 T cell receptor beta chains from one sample sequenced in a study of blood T cells in healthy people across ages. The second PCR ran roughly 6 to 12 cycles with a sample-barcoded 5' primer and J-beta primers. TCRdb reanalysed the 5' RACE reads using MiXCR and keeps one entry per CDR3 protein. The data contain about 1.4 million distinct CDR3 sequences, 59% of them singletons. Material for sequencing was blood. The receptors were gathered from a man aged 18 to 30 in good health.

V and J are TRBV4-1 and TRBJ2-7; tentative D call: TRBD1 (6 bases). With the DNA end fitting TRBJ2-5 better, the J assignment may be wrong. This CDR3 has 16 residues. Germline values: CDR1 MGHRA, CDR2 YSYEKL. CDR3: CASSQGFPTGGETQYF. The DNA of the CDR3 is TGCGCCAGCAGCCAAGGGTTTCCGACAGGTGGGGAGACCCAGTACTTC.

V and J are TRBV20-1 and TRBJ2-3, with TRBD2 matching over 8 bases. CDR1 DFQATT and CDR2 SNEGSKA come from the germline V gene (reference sequence). The trim removed 3 bases at V and 4 bases at J, leaving 12 bases unmatched. This CDR3 region has 16 residues. The DNA for the CDR3 is TGCAGTGCTAGGGAATTAGCGGGACGGGTGTCAGATACGCAGTATTTT. It specifies CSARELAGRVSDTQYF.